The sample holds a few counts of the clone carrying this TCR beta chain. Its antigen remains unidentified. The data stem from a study of shared clonotypes between healthy human individuals. Findings and caveats of the study: Shared across a few donors were around 4.7% of the naive CD4 clonotypes.

Looked up from germline, CDR1 is SGHRS and CDR2 is YFSETQ. V dropped 1 base and J dropped 4 bases, with 12 bases sitting between them. The CDR3 loop spans 15 amino acids. Sequencing used immunoSEQ multiplex PCR; TCRdb keeps in-frame clones, though not all of them. The sample consists of about 640,000 clones, around 72% of them appearing once. The gene calls are TRBV5-1 and TRBJ2-1, with D possibly TRBD2 on 6 matching bases. What was sequenced was memory CD4+ T cells sorted from blood. Described subset: CD45RA-negative fraction. The receptor was isolated from a woman aged 30 to 39 in good health. The CDR3 is CASSLWSEGYNEQFF. For the CDR3, the DNA is TGCGCCAGCAGCTTGTGGTCGGAGGGGTACAATGAGCAGTTCTTC.